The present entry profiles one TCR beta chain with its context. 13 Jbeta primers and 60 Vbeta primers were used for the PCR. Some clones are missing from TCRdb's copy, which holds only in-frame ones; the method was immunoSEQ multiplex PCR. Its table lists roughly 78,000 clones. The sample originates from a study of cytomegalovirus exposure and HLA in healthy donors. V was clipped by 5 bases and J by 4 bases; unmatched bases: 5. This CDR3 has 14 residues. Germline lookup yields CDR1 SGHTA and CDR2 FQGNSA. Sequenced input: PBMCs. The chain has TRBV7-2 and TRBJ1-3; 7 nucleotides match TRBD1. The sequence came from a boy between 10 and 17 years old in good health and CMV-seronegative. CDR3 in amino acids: CASSRGTAGNTIYF. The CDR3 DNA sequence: TGTGCCAGCAGCCGAGGGACAGCGGGAAACACCATATATTTT.